This T cell receptor (beta chain) emerged from a study of neurological immune-mediated disorders. Study information: Relapsing-remitting disease affected about 31, and secondary progressive 3, of roughly 34 multiple sclerosis patients.

Study-level results: When the repertoires were grouped phylogenetically, those of 18 of the 34 multiple sclerosis patients came together in a single cluster of related CDR3 sequences, which points to a possible repertoire-level signature.

V shed 5 bases and J 3 bases; nucleotides not matched to a gene: 7. CDR3 length: 16 amino acids. The germline CDR1 and CDR2 sequences are SGHRS and YFSETQ. TCRdb analysed the 5' RACE reads with MiXCR anew, one entry per CDR3 protein. The table shows under 75,000 distinct CDR3 sequences, with around 5% occurring only once. This clonotype was picked up many times. Its target is unknown. The chain carries TRBV5-1 and TRBJ1-6; TRBD1 matches 8 bases. Sequenced: PBMCs. The receptor's source is a human donor with multiple sclerosis. The donor label of this sample is uncertain. The CDR3 sequence is CASRPGGASYNSPLHF. In DNA form, the CDR3 reads TGCGCCAGCAGGCCAGGGGGCGCCAGCTATAATTCACCCCTCCACTTT.